The 28 T cell receptor beta chains presented below share a single source sample, sequenced in a study of cytotoxic CD8 clonotypes in ibrutinib-treated CLL. Measured with immunoSEQ multiplex PCR; TCRdb has only the in-frame clones, and not every one. The sample carries around 250,000 clones, around 70% recorded once. Material: PBMCs, obtained after 24 months of ibrutinib treatment. The receptors come from a human donor with chronic lymphocytic leukemia.

V gene TRBV2 combines with J gene TRBJ2-4; weak D call: TRBD2 (6 bases). V was cut by 8 bases and J by 6 bases, with 11 bases left in between. CDR1 is SNHLY and CDR2 is FYNNEI in the germline V gene. The CDR3 is 12 residues long. CDR3 loop: CASGGSRNIQYF. The CDR3 DNA is TGTGCCAGCGGGGGGTCGAGAAACATTCAGTACTTC.

This clone has only a few counts. The J gene is TRBJ2-7, the V gene TRBV9; possible D gene TRBD1, 6 bases. V was cut by 3 bases and J by 7 bases, with 11 bases left in between. The CDR3 loop spans 12 amino acids. Per germline, CDR1 SGDLS and CDR2 YYNGEE. The CDR3 region is CASSASGDEQYF. CDR3 nucleotides: TGTGCCAGCAGCGCATCAGGGGATGAGCAGTACTTC.

The chain is built from TRBV11-2 and TRBJ2-5; no firm D call. Trimming pared 3 bases from V and 3 bases from J, leaving 5 bases between. This CDR3 is 12 amino acids long. Germline V lookup: CDR1 SGHAT, CDR2 FQNNGV. CDR3 sequence reads: CASSFTKETQYF. As DNA, the CDR3 is TGTGCCAGCAGCTTCACAAAAGAGACCCAGTACTTC.

The chain carries TRBV11-3 and TRBJ2-7; 10 bases align to TRBD1. V lost 5 bases, J lost 5 bases, and 9 bases stayed unmatched. Germline V lookup: CDR1 SGHNT, CDR2 YENEEA. The CDR3 contains 15 residues. The chain's CDR3 is CASSPGTGALHEQYF. The CDR3 DNA sequence: TGTGCCAGCAGCCCCGGGACAGGGGCTCTCCACGAGCAGTACTTC. Full variable domain (outside the CDR3, taken from reference TRBV11-3 and TRBJ2-7): EAGVVQSPRYKIIEKKQPVAFWCNPISGHNTLYWYLQNLGQGPELLIRYENEEAVDDSQLPKDRFSAERLKGVDSTLKIQPAELGDSAVYLCASSPGTGALHEQYFGPGTRLTVT.

The chain is built from TRBV27 and TRBJ2-7; D possibly uses TRBD1 or TRBD2 (7 bases each). CDR3 size: 14 residues. Trimming pared 4 bases from V and 6 bases from J, leaving 16 bases between. The germline CDR1 and CDR2 sequences are MNHEY and SMNVEV (reference sequence). CDR3 nucleotides: TGTGCCAGCAGTTACTCCGACAGGGAGGGCGAGCAGTACTTC. This codes for CASSYSDREGEQYF.

The chain links TRBV4-2 to TRBJ2-3, with D unresolved. The CDR3 is 13 residues long. From germline, CDR1 is LGHNA and CDR2 YNFKEQ. V dropped 4 bases and J dropped 2 bases, with 7 bases sitting between them. The CDR3 DNA reads TGTGCCAGCAGCCGGGCCGACACAGATACGCAGTATTTT. Protein: CASSRADTDTQYF.

The gene calls are TRBV29-1 and TRBJ2-5; 7 positions agree with TRBD1. This CDR3 is 14 amino acids long. V lost 4 bases and J lost 2; bases outside the gene matches: 7. Germline assignment: CDR1 SQVTM and CDR2 ANQGSEA. CDR3 DNA sequence: TGCAGCGTTGCACGCAGGGGGAAGCAAGAGACCCAGTACTTC. As protein: CSVARRGKQETQYF.

The chain has TRBV4-1 and TRBJ2-7, with D uncertain. This CDR3 spans 13 amino acids. V lost 0 bases to trimming and J lost 4 bases, with 7 bases between them. Germline V gene data show CDR1 as MGHRA and CDR2 as YSYEKL. The CDR3 protein is CASSQERLYEQYF. CDR3 coding DNA: TGCGCCAGCAGCCAAGAAAGGCTTTACGAGCAGTACTTC.

The rearrangement joins TRBV5-1 to TRBJ2-2, with 8 bases matching TRBD2. Germline lookup yields CDR1 SGHRS and CDR2 YFSETQ. This CDR3 has 17 amino acids. V lost 4 bases to trimming and J lost 7 bases; unmatched junction nucleotides: 15. CDR3 amino acids: CASSRYQQAGEHGELFF. CDR3 nucleotide sequence: TGCGCCAGCAGCCGCTACCAACAAGCGGGAGAGCACGGGGAGCTGTTTTTT.

The chain recombines TRBV30 with TRBJ1-2; no definite D call. V was pared by 5 bases and J by 6 bases, with 22 bases between. The CDR3 covers 15 residues. Looked up from germline, CDR1 is GTSNPN and CDR2 is SVGIG (reference sequence). The CDR3 is CAWYGVPLPPNGYTF. CDR3 DNA: TGTGCCTGGTACGGGGTTCCTCTACCCCCAAATGGCTACACCTTC.

The chain combines TRBV5-1 with TRBJ2-1; D not resolved. The CDR3 is made up of 15 amino acids. V gave up 0 bases and J gave up 2 bases, with 9 bases separating them. Germline values: CDR1 SGHRS, CDR2 YFSETQ. In DNA form, the CDR3 reads TGCGCCAGCAGCTTGGTGGGTGGTACCTACAATGAGCAGTTCTTC. Translating gives CASSLVGGTYNEQFF.

This clone was seen a few times. J is TRBJ2-5 and V is TRBV5-1; D is perhaps TRBD2 (6 bases). Between the trimmed V and J ends, which lost 10 bases and 5 bases, there was a span of 18 bases. The CDR3 is 13 amino acids. The germline CDR1 and CDR2 sequences are SGHRS and YFSETQ. The CDR3 sequence is CASNTGERETQYF. The CDR3 DNA sequence: TGCGCCTCAAACACGGGGGAGCGGGAGACCCAGTACTTC.

The chain employs TRBV15 and TRBJ1-2; tentatively, D is TRBD1 (5 bases). In germline, CDR1 is LNHNV, CDR2 YYDKDF (reference sequence). This CDR3 contains 14 residues. Trimming shortened V by 0 bases and J by 6 bases, and 11 bases separated the two germline ends. The CDR3 is CATSRDGAGNGYTF. In nucleotides, the CDR3 is TGTGCCACCAGCAGAGATGGAGCAGGGAATGGCTACACCTTC.

The chain recombines TRBV6-4 with TRBJ1-1, with D uncertain. The CDR3 is made up of 14 amino acids. Germline CDR1 reads MRHNA; CDR2 reads SNTAGT. Trimming left V 6 bases short and J 5 bases short, with 16 bases between. This CDR3 reads CASRAEIGNTEAFF. DNA for the CDR3: TGTGCCAGCAGGGCGGAGATAGGGAATACTGAAGCTTTCTTT.

The rearrangement links TRBV9 to TRBJ2-2; TRBD1 might be the D (6 bases). Per the germline V gene, CDR1 is SGDLS and CDR2 is YYNGEE. The V gene lost 4 bases and the J gene lost 4 bases, with 17 bases spanning the gap. This CDR3 contains 16 residues. The CDR3 DNA reads as TGTGCCAGCAGCCCAGGGGCCCCCATCGGCACCGGGGAGCTGTTTTTT. Its protein product is CASSPGAPIGTGELFF.

The gene calls are TRBV6-5 and TRBJ2-6; D not certain. Trimming removed 6 bases at V and 2 bases at J, with 5 bases between. Germline V lookup: CDR1 MNHEY, CDR2 SVGAGI. This CDR3 is 13 amino acids long. The CDR3 DNA sequence: TGTGCCAGCAGGTCGCCTGGGGCCAACGTCCTGACTTTC. Translated, it gives CASRSPGANVLTF.

The V gene is TRBV6-6, the J gene TRBJ2-7; 10 nucleotides align to TRBD1. Germline V gene data show CDR1 as MNHNY and CDR2 as SVGAGI (reference sequence). The CDR3 is made up of 15 amino acids. V was clipped by 4 bases and J by 6 bases; unmatched bases: 9. The CDR3 sequence is CASSSPGTGVGEQYF. The CDR3 DNA is TGTGCCAGCAGTTCCCCCGGGACAGGGGTAGGCGAGCAGTACTTC.

The rearrangement uses TRBV19 and TRBJ1-2; maybe TRBD1 (6 bases). This CDR3 spans 15 amino acids. Per germline, CDR1 LNHDA and CDR2 SQIVND (reference sequence). V was pared by 0 bases and J by 4 bases, with 12 bases between. In nucleotides, the CDR3 is TGTGCCAGTAGTATAGAGGGGGCCTCCTCCTATGGCTACACCTTC. Translation: CASSIEGASSYGYTF.

The genes are TRBV11-3 and TRBJ2-7, with 8 bases aligning to TRBD2. Germline lookup yields CDR1 SGHNT and CDR2 YENEEA. There are 14 residues in the CDR3. J was trimmed by 1 base and V by 5 bases; bases with no gene match: 4. CDR3 residues: CASSPSGGSYEQYF. CDR3 DNA: TGTGCCAGCAGCCCAAGCGGGGGTTCCTACGAGCAGTACTTC.

About this clone itself: Mismatch with germline at one junction end may stem from a read error. The rearrangement links TRBV7-7 to TRBJ2-5; D tentatively fits TRBD1 or TRBD2 (7 bases each). The CDR3 is 16 amino acids. Germline values: CDR1 SSHAT, CDR2 FNYEAQ (reference sequence). This CDR3 reads CASSPQGGGNQETQYF. The CDR3 region has the DNA TGTGCTAGCAGCCCGCAGGGGGGGGGCAACCAAGAGACCCAGTACTTC. Full variable domain (missing parts from reference TRBV7-7 and TRBJ2-5): GAGVSQSPRYKVTKRGQDVTLRCDPISSHATLYWYQQALGQGPEFLTYFNYEAQPDKSGLPSDRFSAERPEGSISTLTIQRTEQRDSAMYRCASSPQGGGNQETQYFGPGTRLLVL.

The V call is TRBV2, the J call TRBJ1-2; unclear D gene. Germline V gene sequence: CDR1 SNHLY, CDR2 FYNNEI. This CDR3 has 15 residues. V lost 2 bases and J 2 bases, leaving 12 bases between the germline ends. Written as DNA, the CDR3 is TGTGCCAGCAGTGAAAAGGTTGAGACGAACTATGGCTACACCTTC. Protein: CASSEKVETNYGYTF.

The J gene is TRBJ2-1, the V gene TRBV27; 9 bases are a match to TRBD2. Germline trimming cut 5 bases from V and 4 bases from J; bases unmatched to any gene: 6. Germline V lookup: CDR1 MNHEY, CDR2 SMNVEV (reference sequence). CDR3 length: 15 amino acids. DNA for the CDR3: TGTGCCAGCAGTCCCGGACTAGCGAGTTACAATGAGCAGTTCTTC. This gives the protein CASSPGLASYNEQFF.

This clone was seen more than once but under ten times. Additional DNA sequences in this sample encode the identical CDR3. The gene calls are TRBV30 and TRBJ1-2; D remains ambiguous. V lost 3 bases to trimming and J lost 1 base, with 6 bases between them. CDR1 and CDR2 from the germline V gene are GTSNPN and SVGIG (reference sequence). This CDR3 has 12 residues. CDR3 amino acids: CAWSRGNYGYTF. CDR3 coding DNA: TGTGCCTGGAGCCGAGGTAACTATGGCTACACCTTC.

This clone was counted a single time. This chain connects TRBV9 to TRBJ2-2; no reliable D call. The CDR3 has 12 amino acids. Germline V gene data show CDR1 as SGDLS and CDR2 as YYNGEE. Trimming shortened V by 1 base and J by 4 bases, and 2 bases separated the two germline ends. CDR3 amino acids: CASSVFTGELFF. CDR3 sequence (DNA): TGTGCCAGCAGCGTATTCACCGGGGAGCTGTTTTTT.

The chain has TRBV5-1 and TRBJ2-2; possible D gene TRBD1, 5 bases. Germline CDR1 is SGHRS and CDR2 is YFSETQ. The CDR3 totals 14 residues. V shed 0 bases and J shed 6 bases, with 9 bases lying between them. The CDR3 loop is CASSLDRLSGELFF. The DNA for the CDR3 is TGCGCCAGCAGCTTGGACAGGCTTTCCGGGGAGCTGTTTTTT. Full variable domain (remainder filled in from reference TRBV5-1 and TRBJ2-2): KAGVTQTPRYLIKTRGQQVTLSCSPISGHRSVSWYQQTPGQGLQFLFEYFSETQRNKGNFPGRFSGRQFSNSRSEMNVSTLELGDSALYLCASSLDRLSGELFFGEGSRLTVL.

This clone was counted a single time. The chain joins TRBV2 to TRBJ2-1; TRBD1 aligns across 9 bases. Germline V gene data show CDR1 as SNHLY and CDR2 as FYNNEI. This CDR3 spans 15 amino acids. Trimming at V came to 6 bases and at J to 1 base, leaving 4 bases not matched to a gene. CDR3 protein: CASRGGQGSYNEQFF. CDR3 DNA sequence: TGTGCCAGCAGAGGGGGACAGGGTTCCTACAATGAGCAGTTCTTC.

CDR3 in amino acids: CASSPGLAGESDTQYF. CDR3 nucleotides: TGTGCCAGCAGCCCCGGACTAGCGGGAGAATCAGATACGCAGTATTTT. The gene calls are TRBV7-3 and TRBJ2-3; TRBD2 aligns across 13 bases. Trimming removed 5 bases from V and 4 bases from J; junction bases left unmatched: 6. This CDR3 is 16 amino acids long. Germline V gives CDR1 SGHTA, CDR2 FQGTGA.

The gene calls are TRBV7-8 and TRBJ2-2, with D tentatively TRBD2 (6 bases). CDR3 length: 14 residues. The V gene's germline CDR1 is SGHVS and CDR2 FQNEAQ. V lost 3 bases to trimming and J lost 4 bases, with 9 bases between them. The CDR3 loop reads CASSLGGTTGELFF. The DNA for the CDR3 is TGTGCCAGCAGCTTGGGGGGAACCACCGGGGAGCTGTTTTTT.